The 30 T cell receptor beta chains below come from one sample, sequenced in a study of shared clonotypes between healthy human individuals. CD45RO-negative, CCR7-positively selected cells formed the naive CD8 fraction, excluding terminally differentiated effector memory CD45RA+ cells. TCRdb's copy holds only in-frame clones and misses some; the assay was immunoSEQ multiplex PCR. There are 700,000 to 950,000 clones in the sample; 96% occur only once, and roughly 0.23% lies in the top ten. Sequencing was performed on naive CD8+ T cells sorted from blood. These receptors originate from a man aged 30 to 45 in good health.

J is TRBJ1-3 and V is TRBV7-8; D uncertain. V was trimmed by 5 bases and J by 4 bases, leaving 12 bases between them. The CDR3 has 14 amino acids. From germline, CDR1 is SGHVS and CDR2 FQNEAQ. The CDR3 region has the DNA TGTGCCAGCAGCCGCGGGGAGTCCGGAAACACCATATATTTT. This translates into CASSRGESGNTIYF.

The chain combines TRBV5-6 with TRBJ1-2, with no clear D. CDR3 size: 13 residues. The germline CDR1 and CDR2 sequences are SGHDT and YYEEEE. The V and J ends lost 5 bases and 5 bases respectively, with 13 bases between them. The CDR3 coding sequence is TGTGCCAGCAGTGCTGTTGGGGAATATGGCTACACCTTC. Translation: CASSAVGEYGYTF. The full variable domain, rest sourced from reference TRBV5-6 and TRBJ1-2, is DAGVTQSPTHLIKTRGQQVTLRCSPKSGHDTVSWYQQALGQGPQFIFQYYEEEERQRGNFPDRFSGHQFPNYSSELNVNALLLGDSALYLCASSAVGEYGYTFGSGTRLTVV.

J is TRBJ2-1 and V is TRBV27; a weak D match, TRBD2 (7 bases). V shed 4 bases and J shed 7 bases, with 17 bases lying between them. This CDR3 comprises 15 residues. The germline V gene encodes CDR1 MNHEY and CDR2 SMNVEV (reference sequence). In DNA, the CDR3 is TGTGCCAGCAGTTCGGGGGGCCTCTCTGCGAATGAGCAGTTCTTC. It yields the protein CASSSGGLSANEQFF.

The chain employs TRBV6-1 and TRBJ2-2; 7 bases fit TRBD2. The CDR3 totals 16 residues. With V trimmed by 0 bases and J by 3 bases, 4 bases remained unmatched. The V gene's germline CDR1 is MNHNS and CDR2 SASEGT. DNA of the CDR3: TGTGCCAGCAGTGAAGCGCGGGAGTCTCACACCGGGGAGCTGTTTTTT. Protein sequence: CASSEARESHTGELFF.

The chain employs TRBV11-2 and TRBJ2-3; a weak D match, TRBD2 (6 bases). CDR1 and CDR2 (germline): SGHAT, FQNNGV. V was pared by 1 base and J by 0 bases, with 8 bases between. This CDR3 has 15 amino acids. CDR3 bases: TGTGCCAGCAGCTTAGTTGGGACTAGCACAGATACGCAGTATTTT. Its protein product is CASSLVGTSTDTQYF.

DNA of the CDR3: TGTGCCAGCAGCCGGGACAGGATAAATCAGCCCCAGCATTTT. Translating it yields CASSRDRINQPQHF. The chain links TRBV5-5 to TRBJ1-5, with 8 bases aligning to TRBD1. The CDR3 has 14 residues. Germline-derived CDR1 and CDR2 are SGHKS and YYEKEE (reference sequence). Losses at the gene ends were 4 bases for V and 4 bases for J; bases not matched to a gene: 4.

V and J are TRBV27 and TRBJ2-1; D gene unclear. Germline values: CDR1 MNHEY, CDR2 SMNVEV (reference sequence). This CDR3 has 12 residues. Trimming removed 5 bases at V and 7 bases at J, with 9 bases between. Here the CDR3 reads CASSNQPNEQFF. CDR3 coding DNA: TGTGCCAGCAGTAATCAACCAAATGAGCAGTTCTTC.

The J gene is TRBJ2-1, the V gene TRBV10-1; TRBD1 matches 9 bases. The CDR3 runs to 16 residues. Trimming at V came to 2 bases and at J to 4 bases, leaving 6 bases not matched to a gene. Germline V gene sequence: CDR1 WNHNN, CDR2 SYGVQD (reference sequence). CDR3: CASSETGTGSYNEQFF. The DNA of the CDR3 is TGCGCCAGCAGTGAGACCGGGACAGGGTCTTACAATGAGCAGTTCTTC.

This clone was observed a single time. The chain carries TRBV27 and TRBJ1-1; 7 positions match TRBD1. Germline V gene data show CDR1 as MNHEY and CDR2 as SMNVEV (reference sequence). The CDR3 is made up of 14 amino acids. The V and J ends lost 5 bases and 5 bases, in that order; junction bases with no gene match: 8. In DNA, the CDR3 is TGTGCCAGCAGTATGACTACAGGGGAGACTGAAGCTTTCTTT. It specifies CASSMTTGETEAFF.

The V call is TRBV11-2, the J call TRBJ2-7; D ambiguous. The CDR3 length is 12 residues. Germline-derived CDR1 and CDR2 are SGHAT and FQNNGV. V was pared by 5 bases and J by 3 bases, with 8 bases between. CDR3 sequence (DNA): TGTGCCAGCAGCCCATCCATCTACGAGCAGTACTTC. It codes for CASSPSIYEQYF.

In regard to this clone: Additional DNA sequences in this sample encode the identical CDR3. The chain carries TRBV28 and TRBJ2-7; D gene ambiguous. The CDR3 loop spans 12 amino acids. The germline CDR1 and CDR2 sequences are MDHEN and SYDVKM. The germline V and J ends were trimmed by 5 bases and 1 base, with 6 bases remaining between them. Here the CDR3 DNA reads TGTGCCAGCAGTACCGGTTCCTACGAGCAGTACTTC. It codes for CASSTGSYEQYF.

This clone occurred a few times. V is TRBV28 and J is TRBJ1-5; tentatively, D is TRBD1 (5 bases). CDR3 size: 13 residues. Germline V gene sequence: CDR1 MDHEN, CDR2 SYDVKM. Deletions cut 7 bases from V and 2 bases from J, with 9 bases between. The CDR3 sequence: CASIGDGNQPQHF. DNA of the CDR3: TGTGCCAGCATAGGGGATGGCAATCAGCCCCAGCATTTT. Using reference TRBV28 and TRBJ1-5 for the parts outside the CDR3, the full variable domain is DVKVTQSSRYLVKRTGEKVFLECVQDMDHENMFWYRQDPGLGLRLIYFSYDVKMKEKGDIPEGYSVSREKKERFSLILESASTNQTSMYLCASIGDGNQPQHFGDGTRLSIL.

The chain combines TRBV29-1 with TRBJ2-3; possibly TRBD1 or TRBD2 for D (5 bases each). CDR1 is SQVTM and CDR2 is ANQGSEA in the germline V gene. This CDR3 has 12 residues. Trimming took off 0 bases at V and 6 bases at J, with 7 bases between the two ends. CDR3 region: CSVEDWGDTQYF. The CDR3 DNA is TGCAGCGTTGAAGATTGGGGGGATACGCAGTATTTT.

This rearrangement joins TRBV4-2 to TRBJ2-1; 12 bases are shared with TRBD2. The CDR3 extends over 21 amino acids. The junction had 21 bases not matched to a gene; V was cut back by 4 bases and J by 5 bases. Germline CDR1 reads LGHNA; CDR2 reads YNFKEQ. Written as DNA, the CDR3 is TGTGCCAGCAGCCGACCCCCCTTTGGACTAGCGGGAAGTAAAGTTGACAATGAGCAGTTCTTC. This sequence encodes CASSRPPFGLAGSKVDNEQFF.

J is TRBJ2-1 and V is TRBV15; the match to TRBD2 covers 8 bases. The CDR3 runs 14 residues. Germline V gene lookup returns CDR1 LNHNV and CDR2 YYDKDF (reference sequence). Trimming took 11 bases from V and 3 from J; bases not matched to a gene: 9. In nucleotides, the CDR3 is TGTGCCGTGTCGGCGGGAGGCATCTACAATGAGCAGTTCTTC. Its protein is CAVSAGGIYNEQFF.

The chain uses TRBV11-2 and TRBJ2-7, with no clear D. The ends were cut back, 5 bases at V and 6 bases at J, with 8 bases in the middle. The CDR3 length is 11 residues. Germline V gene lookup returns CDR1 SGHAT and CDR2 FQNNGV. The CDR3 bases are TGTGCCAGCAGCAAAATTTCCGAGCAGTACTTC. It yields the protein CASSKISEQYF.

The chain's CDR3 is CASSAPHPSGTTSTDTQYF. In nucleotides, the CDR3 is TGTGCCAGCAGCGCACCTCATCCCTCCGGGACTACCAGCACAGATACGCAGTATTTT. The J gene is TRBJ2-3, the V gene TRBV9; 7 positions match TRBD2. The germline CDR1 and CDR2 sequences are SGDLS and YYNGEE. CDR3 length: 19 residues. The V segment lost 3 bases and the J segment 0 bases; nucleotides outside the gene matches: 16.

The genes are TRBV30 and TRBJ2-1; 10 nucleotides align to TRBD2. CDR3 size: 14 residues. V lost 4 bases to trimming and J lost 15 bases; unmatched junction nucleotides: 15. Looked up from germline, CDR1 is GTSNPN and CDR2 is SVGIG (reference sequence). The CDR3 DNA is TGTGCCTGGATCGCCCTTGGACAGCGGGAGGGGTTGTTCTTC. This gives the protein CAWIALGQREGLFF.

This sequence joins TRBV7-9 and TRBJ2-1; D possibly corresponds to TRBD1 (5 bases). Germline V gene lookup returns CDR1 SEHNR and CDR2 FQNEAQ (reference sequence). This CDR3 spans 13 amino acids. Trimming took off 1 base at V and 5 bases at J, with 6 bases between the two ends. The CDR3 DNA reads TGTGCCAGCAGCTTAGACAGGAACAATGAGCAGTTCTTC. Translation: CASSLDRNNEQFF.

This clone appeared a few times. The chain has TRBV28 and TRBJ2-4, with 9 bases aligning to TRBD2. The CDR3 runs 16 residues. Germline lookup yields CDR1 MDHEN and CDR2 SYDVKM. J was trimmed by 2 bases and V by 5 bases; bases with no gene match: 7. The CDR3 sequence: CASSLSGSPPKNIQYF. Written as DNA, the CDR3 is TGTGCCAGCAGTCTTAGCGGGAGCCCCCCCAAAAACATTCAGTACTTC.

The V and J genes are TRBV27 and TRBJ2-3; TRBD1 aligns across 10 bases. The CDR3 totals 16 residues. V dropped 6 bases and J dropped 5; count of bases not matched to a gene: 11. CDR1 is MNHEY and CDR2 is SMNVEV in the germline V gene (reference sequence). This CDR3 reads CASSARRDRGQDTQYF. The CDR3 nucleotides are TGTGCCAGCAGCGCTCGCCGGGACAGGGGACAAGATACGCAGTATTTT.

CDR3 sequence: CASSPGMGTYEQYF. CDR3 DNA: TGTGCCAGCAGCCCAGGGATGGGGACCTACGAGCAGTACTTC. The chain combines TRBV7-3 with TRBJ2-7; D is possibly TRBD1 (5 bases). Looked up from germline, CDR1 is SGHTA and CDR2 is FQGTGA. This CDR3 has 14 residues. V was cut by 5 bases and J by 2 bases, with 13 bases left in between.

CDR3 amino acids: CASSFGGSTYEQYF. In nucleotides, the CDR3 is TGTGCCAGCAGCTTCGGAGGGAGTACCTACGAGCAGTACTTC. The chain couples TRBV5-6 to TRBJ2-7; a weak D match, TRBD2 (6 bases). Trimming removed 2 bases at V and 2 bases at J, with 11 bases between. This CDR3 region has 14 residues. Germline V lookup: CDR1 SGHDT, CDR2 YYEEEE. The entire variable domain, with the rest obtained from reference TRBV5-6 and TRBJ2-7, is as follows: DAGVTQSPTHLIKTRGQQVTLRCSPKSGHDTVSWYQQALGQGPQFIFQYYEEEERQRGNFPDRFSGHQFPNYSSELNVNALLLGDSALYLCASSFGGSTYEQYFGPGTRLTVT.

The chain links TRBV5-6 to TRBJ2-1, with 11 positions matching TRBD2. Looked up from germline, CDR1 is SGHDT and CDR2 is YYEEEE. Trimming at V came to 0 bases and at J to 9 bases, leaving 8 bases not matched to a gene. There are 16 residues in the CDR3. CDR3 loop: CASSLATSGSRGEQFF. The CDR3 bases are TGTGCCAGCAGCTTGGCAACTAGCGGGAGTCGAGGTGAGCAGTTCTTC.

The chain links TRBV29-1 to TRBJ2-2, with a weak D call TRBD1 (5 bases). Between the trimmed V and J ends, which lost 3 bases and 5 bases, there was a span of 7 bases. From germline, CDR1 is SQVTM and CDR2 ANQGSEA. There are 12 residues in the CDR3. The CDR3 DNA sequence: TGCAGCGTTGACCCAGGGACCGGGGAGCTGTTTTTT. Amino acid sequence: CSVDPGTGELFF.

The V call is TRBV27, the J call TRBJ2-7; D not resolved. V lost 3 bases, J lost 3 bases, and 15 bases lay in between. The CDR3 has 15 amino acids. Germline CDR1 reads MNHEY; CDR2 reads SMNVEV (reference sequence). CDR3 sequence: CASSLGSPRIYEQYF. The DNA of the CDR3 is TGTGCCAGCAGTTTGGGCTCTCCGAGAATCTACGAGCAGTACTTC.

The chain has TRBV10-1 and TRBJ1-4; 8 bases align to TRBD1. The CDR3 contains 14 residues. CDR1 is WNHNN and CDR2 is SYGVQD in the germline V gene (reference sequence). V lost 5 bases, J lost 7 bases, and 6 bases stayed unmatched. Here the CDR3 reads CASSPRTGFEKLFF. CDR3 in DNA: TGCGCCAGCAGTCCTCGGACAGGGTTTGAAAAACTGTTTTTT.

The chain has TRBV7-8 and TRBJ2-7; TRBD2 matches at 14 bases. Germline V gene sequence: CDR1 SGHVS, CDR2 FQNEAQ. The CDR3 has 15 amino acids. With 4 bases clipped from V and 5 bases from J, the junction kept 4 bases outside the gene matches. The CDR3 sequence is CASSSGLAGANEQYF. The CDR3 nucleotides are TGTGCCAGCAGCTCGGGACTAGCGGGAGCGAACGAGCAGTACTTC.

The V and J genes are TRBV5-4 and TRBJ2-3; possibly TRBD1 for D (5 bases). Germline CDR1 is SGHNT and CDR2 is YYREEE (reference sequence). The CDR3 covers 15 residues. V lost 5 bases to trimming and J lost 2 bases, with 15 bases between them. This CDR3 reads CASSGENRFTDTQYF. The CDR3 bases are TGTGCCAGCAGTGGAGAGAACAGGTTCACAGATACGCAGTATTTT. Full variable domain (missing parts from reference TRBV5-4 and TRBJ2-3): ETGVTQSPTHLIKTRGQQVTLRCSSQSGHNTVSWYQQALGQGPQFIFQYYREEENGRGNFPPRFSGLQFPNYSSELNVNALELDDSALYLCASSGENRFTDTQYFGPGTRLTVL.

This chain joins TRBV5-1 and TRBJ2-3, with a possible D match to TRBD2 (5 bases). The CDR3 loop spans 13 amino acids. CDR1 and CDR2 (germline): SGHRS, YFSETQ. The germline V and J ends were trimmed by 2 bases and 6 bases, with 10 bases remaining between them. CDR3 in DNA: TGCGCCAGCAGCTTCGGAACGGGGGATACGCAGTATTTT. Translated, it gives CASSFGTGDTQYF.